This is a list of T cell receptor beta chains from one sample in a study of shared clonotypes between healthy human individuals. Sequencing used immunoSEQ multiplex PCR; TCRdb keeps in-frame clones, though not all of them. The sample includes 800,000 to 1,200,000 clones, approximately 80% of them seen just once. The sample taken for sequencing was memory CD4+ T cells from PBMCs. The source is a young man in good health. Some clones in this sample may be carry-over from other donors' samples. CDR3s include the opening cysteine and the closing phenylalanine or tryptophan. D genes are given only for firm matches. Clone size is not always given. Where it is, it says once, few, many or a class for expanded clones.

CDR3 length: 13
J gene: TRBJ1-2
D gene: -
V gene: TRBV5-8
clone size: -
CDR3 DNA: TGTGCCAGCAGCCTACGGGGGGCGCGAGGCTACACCTTC
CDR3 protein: CASSLRGARGYTF

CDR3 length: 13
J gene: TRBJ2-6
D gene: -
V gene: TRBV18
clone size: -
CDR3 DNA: TGTGCCAGCTCCGTCGGTGGGGCCAACGTCCTGACTTTC
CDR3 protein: CASSVGGANVLTF

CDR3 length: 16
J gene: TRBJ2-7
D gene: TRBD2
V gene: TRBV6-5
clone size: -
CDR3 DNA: TGTGCCAGCAGTTGGCTAACGACTAGCGGGACGTACGAGCAGTACTTC
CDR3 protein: CASSWLTTSGTYEQYF

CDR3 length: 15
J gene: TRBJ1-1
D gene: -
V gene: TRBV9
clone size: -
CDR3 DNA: TGTGCCAGCAGCATTCGGACGGAATTGAACACTGAAGCTTTCTTT
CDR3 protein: CASSIRTELNTEAFF

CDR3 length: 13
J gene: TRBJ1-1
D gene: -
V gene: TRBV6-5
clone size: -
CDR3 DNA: TGTGCCAGCAGTCGCCCGGGGTCCCCTGAAGCTTTCTTT
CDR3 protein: CASSRPGSPEAFF

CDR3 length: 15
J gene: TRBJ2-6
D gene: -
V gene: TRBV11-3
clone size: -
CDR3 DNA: TGTGCCAGCAGCCTACCCCCGGCCGGGGCCAACGTCCTGACTTTC
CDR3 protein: CASSLPPAGANVLTF

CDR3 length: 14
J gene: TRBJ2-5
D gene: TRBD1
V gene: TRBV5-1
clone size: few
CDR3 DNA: TGCGCCAGCAGCTGGGACAGGGGTGCGGAGACCCAGTACTTC
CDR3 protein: CASSWDRGAETQYF

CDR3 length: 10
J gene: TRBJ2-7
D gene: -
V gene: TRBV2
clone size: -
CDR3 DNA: TGTGCCAGCCAATCCTACGAGCAGTACTTC
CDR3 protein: CASQSYEQYF

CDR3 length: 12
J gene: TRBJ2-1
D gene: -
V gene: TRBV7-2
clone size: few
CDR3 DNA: TGTGCCAGCAGCCCCACCGGAGATGAGCAGTTCTTC
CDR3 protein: CASSPTGDEQFF

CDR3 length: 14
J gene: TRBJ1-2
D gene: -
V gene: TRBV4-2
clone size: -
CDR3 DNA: TGTGCCAGCAAGGCGGAATCTCTCGACTATGGCTACACCTTC
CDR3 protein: CASKAESLDYGYTF

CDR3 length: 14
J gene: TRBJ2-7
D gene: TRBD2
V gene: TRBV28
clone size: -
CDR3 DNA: TGTGCCAGCAGCGGGGTCCGGGCGGGGGGCGAGCAGTACTTC
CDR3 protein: CASSGVRAGGEQYF

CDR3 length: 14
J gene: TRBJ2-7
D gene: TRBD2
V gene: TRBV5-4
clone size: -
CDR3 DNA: TGTGCCAGCAGCTTGGCGGGAGGGGGCTACGAGCAGTACTTC
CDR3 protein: CASSLAGGGYEQYF

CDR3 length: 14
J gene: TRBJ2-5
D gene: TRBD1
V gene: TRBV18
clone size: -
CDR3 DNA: TGTGCCAGCTCACCACGGGACAGTCAAGAGACCCAGTACTTC
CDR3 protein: CASSPRDSQETQYF

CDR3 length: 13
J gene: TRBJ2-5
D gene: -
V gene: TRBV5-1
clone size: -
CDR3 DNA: TGCGCCAGCAGCGGAGTAGTCCAAGAGACCCAGTACTTC
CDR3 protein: CASSGVVQETQYF

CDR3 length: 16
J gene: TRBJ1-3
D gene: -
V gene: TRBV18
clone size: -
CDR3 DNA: TGTGCCAGCTCACCGGGGAGAGGGGCGCCTGGAAACACCATATATTTT
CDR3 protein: CASSPGRGAPGNTIYF

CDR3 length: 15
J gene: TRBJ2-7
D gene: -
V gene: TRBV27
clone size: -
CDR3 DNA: TGTGCCAGCAGTTTAACAGGGTTTTTGGGATACGAGCAGTACTTC
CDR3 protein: CASSLTGFLGYEQYF

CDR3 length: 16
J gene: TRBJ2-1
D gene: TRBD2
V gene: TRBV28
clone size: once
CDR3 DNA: TGTGCCAGCAGCCGGGAACGGCGGGAGGGCCGAAATGAGCAGTTCTTC
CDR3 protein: CASSRERREGRNEQFF

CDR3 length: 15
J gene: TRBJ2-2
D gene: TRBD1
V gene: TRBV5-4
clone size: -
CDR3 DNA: TGTGCCAGCAGCTTGGCGGGACAGGGATCCGGGGAGCTGTTTTTT
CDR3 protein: CASSLAGQGSGELFF

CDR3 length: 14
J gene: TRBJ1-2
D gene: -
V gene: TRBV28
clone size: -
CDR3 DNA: TGTGCCAGCAGGATCTCACTAGTTAACTATGGCTACACCTTC
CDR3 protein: CASRISLVNYGYTF

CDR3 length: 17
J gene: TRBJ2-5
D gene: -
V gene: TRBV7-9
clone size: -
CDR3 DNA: TGTGCCAGCAGCTTAGATGTCCGGAGGGATCCCGGAGAGACCCAGTACTTC
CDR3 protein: CASSLDVRRDPGETQYF

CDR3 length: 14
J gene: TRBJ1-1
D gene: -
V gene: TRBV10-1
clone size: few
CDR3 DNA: TGCGCCAGCAGTGAGACTCGACAGAACACTGAAGCTTTCTTT
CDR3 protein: CASSETRQNTEAFF

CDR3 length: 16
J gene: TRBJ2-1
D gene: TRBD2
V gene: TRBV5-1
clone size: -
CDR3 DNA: TGCGCCAGCAGAAGGCTAGCGGGAGGCATGAACAATGAGCAGTTCTTC
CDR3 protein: CASRRLAGGMNNEQFF

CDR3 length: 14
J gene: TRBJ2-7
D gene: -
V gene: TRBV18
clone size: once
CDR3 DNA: TGTGCCAGCTCACCTACGGACAGACCCTACGAGCAGTACTTC
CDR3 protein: CASSPTDRPYEQYF

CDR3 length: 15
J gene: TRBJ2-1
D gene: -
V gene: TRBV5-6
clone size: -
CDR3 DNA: TGTGCCAGCAGCTTGGGGCTAGACGGGTACAATGAGCAGTTCTTC
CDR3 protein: CASSLGLDGYNEQFF

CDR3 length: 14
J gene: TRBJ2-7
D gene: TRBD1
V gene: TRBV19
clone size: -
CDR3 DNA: TGTGCCAGTAGTATGGGGACAGGGCCCTACGAGCAGTACTTC
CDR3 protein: CASSMGTGPYEQYF

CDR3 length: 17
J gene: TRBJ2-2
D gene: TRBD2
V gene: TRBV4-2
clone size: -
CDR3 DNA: TGTGCCAGCAGCCAAGGGCTAGCGGGAGAGGCACGCGGGGAGCTGTTTTTT
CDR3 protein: CASSQGLAGEARGELFF

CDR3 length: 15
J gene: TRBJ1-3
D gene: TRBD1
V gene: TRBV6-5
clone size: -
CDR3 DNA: TGTGCCAGCAGTTACTCGACAGGGGCAGGAAACACCATATATTTT
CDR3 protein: CASSYSTGAGNTIYF

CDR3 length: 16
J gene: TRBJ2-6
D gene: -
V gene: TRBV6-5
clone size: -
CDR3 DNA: TGTGCCAGCAGTTACCCGACCATCTCTGGGGCCAACGTCCTGACTTTC
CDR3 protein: CASSYPTISGANVLTF

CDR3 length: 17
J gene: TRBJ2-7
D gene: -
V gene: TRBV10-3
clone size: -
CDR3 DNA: TGTGCCATCAGTGAGTCACGACTACCGAAGAGCTCCTACGAGCAGTACTTC
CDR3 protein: CAISESRLPKSSYEQYF

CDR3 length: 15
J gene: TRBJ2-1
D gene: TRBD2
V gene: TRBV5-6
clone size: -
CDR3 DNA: TGTGCCAGCAGCTTAGCGGGAGGGCCCGGCGATGAGCAGTTCTTC
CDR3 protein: CASSLAGGPGDEQFF

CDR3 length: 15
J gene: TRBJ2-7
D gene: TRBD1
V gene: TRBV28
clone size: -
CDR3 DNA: TGTGCCAGCAGGGAGGCCGGGACAGGCCGATACGAGCAGTACTTC
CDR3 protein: CASREAGTGRYEQYF

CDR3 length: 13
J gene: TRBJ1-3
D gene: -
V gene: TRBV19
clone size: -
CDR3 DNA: TGTGCCAGTAGTAGATCCTCTGGAAACACCATATATTTT
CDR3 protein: CASSRSSGNTIYF

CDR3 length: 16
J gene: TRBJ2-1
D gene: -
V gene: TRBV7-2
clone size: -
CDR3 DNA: TGTGCCAGCAGCTTAGGTGGCCAGCCGGGGCACAATGAGCAGTTCTTC
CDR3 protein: CASSLGGQPGHNEQFF

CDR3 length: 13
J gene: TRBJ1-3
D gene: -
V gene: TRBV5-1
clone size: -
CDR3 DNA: TGCGCCAGCAGCTTGGAAGGTGGAAACACCATATATTTT
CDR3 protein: CASSLEGGNTIYF

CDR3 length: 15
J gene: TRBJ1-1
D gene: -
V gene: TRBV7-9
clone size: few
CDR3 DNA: TGTGCCAGCAGCTTACAGGGTGCGATAGGCACTGAAGCTTTCTTT
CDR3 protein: CASSLQGAIGTEAFF

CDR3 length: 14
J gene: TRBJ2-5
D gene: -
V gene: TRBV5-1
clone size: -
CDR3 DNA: TGCGCCAGCAGCTCGACCGGGATCCAAGAGACCCAGTACTTC
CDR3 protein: CASSSTGIQETQYF

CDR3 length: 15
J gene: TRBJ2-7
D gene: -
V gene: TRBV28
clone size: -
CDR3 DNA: TGTGCCAGCACCTCGGGCCAATTGAGCTCCTACGAGCAGTACTTC
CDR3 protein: CASTSGQLSSYEQYF

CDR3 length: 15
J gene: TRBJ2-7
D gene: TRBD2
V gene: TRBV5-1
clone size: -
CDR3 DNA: TGCGCCAGCAGCTTGGGACGGGAGGGCCCCTACGAGCAGTACTTC
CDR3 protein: CASSLGREGPYEQYF

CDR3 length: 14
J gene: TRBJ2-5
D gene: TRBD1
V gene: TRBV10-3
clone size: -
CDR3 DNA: TGTGCCACCGGGGAGACAGGGCCCGGAGAGACCCAGTACTTC
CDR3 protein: CATGETGPGETQYF

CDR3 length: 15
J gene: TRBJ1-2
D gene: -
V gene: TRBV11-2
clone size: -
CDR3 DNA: TGTGCCAGCAGCTTAGATCAGGCCGTTGCCTATGGCTACACCTTC
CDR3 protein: CASSLDQAVAYGYTF

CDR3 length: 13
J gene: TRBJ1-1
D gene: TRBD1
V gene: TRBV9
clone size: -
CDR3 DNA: TGTGCCAGCAGCGTCCCAGGGGGGGGAGCAGCTTTCTTT
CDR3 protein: CASSVPGGGAAFF

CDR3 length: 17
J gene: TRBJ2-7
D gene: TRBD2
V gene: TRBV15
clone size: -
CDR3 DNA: TGTGCCACCAGCACCACAACCGGGACTAGAAATTTCCGCGAGCAGTACTTC
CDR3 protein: CATSTTTGTRNFREQYF

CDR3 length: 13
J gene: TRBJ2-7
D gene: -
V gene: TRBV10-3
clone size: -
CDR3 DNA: TGTGCCATCAGTTCGGGAATACCCTACGAGCAGTACTTC
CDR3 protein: CAISSGIPYEQYF